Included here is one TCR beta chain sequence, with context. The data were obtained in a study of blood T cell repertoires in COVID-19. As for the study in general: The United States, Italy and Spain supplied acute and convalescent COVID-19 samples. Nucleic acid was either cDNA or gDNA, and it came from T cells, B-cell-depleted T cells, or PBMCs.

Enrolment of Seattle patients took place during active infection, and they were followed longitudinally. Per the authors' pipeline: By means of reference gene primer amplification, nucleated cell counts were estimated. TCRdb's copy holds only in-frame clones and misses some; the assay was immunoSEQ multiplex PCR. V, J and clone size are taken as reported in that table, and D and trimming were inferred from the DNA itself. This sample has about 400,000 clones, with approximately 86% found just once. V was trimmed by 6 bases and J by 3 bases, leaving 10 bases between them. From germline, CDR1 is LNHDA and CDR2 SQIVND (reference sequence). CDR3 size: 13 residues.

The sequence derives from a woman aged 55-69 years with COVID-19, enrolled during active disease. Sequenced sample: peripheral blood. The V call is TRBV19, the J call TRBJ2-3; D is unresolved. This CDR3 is CASRPTRTDTQYF. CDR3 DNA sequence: TGTGCCAGTAGACCCACGAGAACAGATACGCAGTATTTT.